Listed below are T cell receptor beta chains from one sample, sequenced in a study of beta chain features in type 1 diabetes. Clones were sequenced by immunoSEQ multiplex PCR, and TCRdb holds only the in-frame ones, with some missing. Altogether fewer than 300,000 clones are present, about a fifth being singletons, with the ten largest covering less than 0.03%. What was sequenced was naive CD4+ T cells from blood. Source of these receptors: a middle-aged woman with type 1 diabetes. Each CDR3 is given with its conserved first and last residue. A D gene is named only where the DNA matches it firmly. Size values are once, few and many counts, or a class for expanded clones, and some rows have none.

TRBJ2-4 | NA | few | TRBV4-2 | CASSQDLSEENIQYF | TGTGCCAGCAGCCAAGATTTGTCAGAGGAAAACATTCAGTACTTC
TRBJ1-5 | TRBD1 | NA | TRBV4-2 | CASSQDRTGGHQPQHF | TGTGCCAGCAGCCAAGATCGAACAGGGGGACATCAGCCCCAGCATTTT
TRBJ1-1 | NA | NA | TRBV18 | CASSRGGRDTEAFF | TGTGCCAGCTCCCGCGGAGGGCGGGACACTGAAGCTTTCTTT
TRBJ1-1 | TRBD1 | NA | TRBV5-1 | CASSETGVNTEAFF | TGCGCCAGCAGCGAAACAGGGGTGAACACTGAAGCTTTCTTT
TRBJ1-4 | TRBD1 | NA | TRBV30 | CAWSTQGTEKLFF | TGTGCCTGGAGTACACAGGGGACTGAAAAACTGTTTTTT
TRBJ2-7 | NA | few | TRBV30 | CASTTAIRGEQYF | TGTGCCTCGACCACCGCCATCCGAGGCGAGCAGTACTTC
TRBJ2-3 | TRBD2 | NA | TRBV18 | CASSVAGGPNPYTQYF | TGTGCCAGCTCAGTCGCGGGAGGGCCTAACCCCTATACGCAGTATTTT
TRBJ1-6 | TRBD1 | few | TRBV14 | CASSRGTGSSPLHF | TGTGCCAGCAGCCGTGGGACAGGGTCCTCACCCCTCCACTTT
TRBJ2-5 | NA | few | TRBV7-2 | CASSFGGSLTSETQYF | TGTGCCAGCAGCTTTGGCGGTTCGCTAACTTCAGAGACCCAGTACTTC
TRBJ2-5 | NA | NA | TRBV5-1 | CASSLEGTEETQYF | TGCGCCAGCAGCTTGGAAGGGACTGAGGAGACCCAGTACTTC
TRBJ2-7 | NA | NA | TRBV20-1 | CSARDLYEQYF | TGCAGTGCTAGAGATCTTTACGAGCAGTACTTC